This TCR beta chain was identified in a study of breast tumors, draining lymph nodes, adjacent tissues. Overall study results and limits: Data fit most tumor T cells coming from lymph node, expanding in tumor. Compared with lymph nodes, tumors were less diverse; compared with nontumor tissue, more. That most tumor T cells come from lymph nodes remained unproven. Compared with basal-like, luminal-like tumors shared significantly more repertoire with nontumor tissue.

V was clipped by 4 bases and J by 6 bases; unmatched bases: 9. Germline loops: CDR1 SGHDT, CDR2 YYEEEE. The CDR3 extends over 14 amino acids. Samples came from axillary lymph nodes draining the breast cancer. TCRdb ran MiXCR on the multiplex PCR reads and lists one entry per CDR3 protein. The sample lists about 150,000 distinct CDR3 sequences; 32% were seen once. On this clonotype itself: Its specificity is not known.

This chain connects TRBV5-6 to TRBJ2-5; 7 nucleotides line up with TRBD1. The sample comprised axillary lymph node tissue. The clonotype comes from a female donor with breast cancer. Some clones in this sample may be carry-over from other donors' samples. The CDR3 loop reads CASSLGTAKKTQYF. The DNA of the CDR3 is TGTGCCAGCAGCCTCGGGACAGCGAAAAAGACCCAGTACTTC.